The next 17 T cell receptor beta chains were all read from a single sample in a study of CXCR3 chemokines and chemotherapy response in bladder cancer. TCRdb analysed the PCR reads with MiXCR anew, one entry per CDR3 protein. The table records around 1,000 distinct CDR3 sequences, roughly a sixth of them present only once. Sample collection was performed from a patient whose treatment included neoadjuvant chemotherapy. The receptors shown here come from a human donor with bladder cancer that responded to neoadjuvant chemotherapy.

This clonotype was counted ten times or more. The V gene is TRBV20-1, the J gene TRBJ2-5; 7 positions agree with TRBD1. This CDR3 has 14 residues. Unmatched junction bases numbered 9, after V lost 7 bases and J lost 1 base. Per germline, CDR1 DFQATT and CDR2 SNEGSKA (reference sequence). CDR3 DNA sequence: TGCAGTGTTAACACCGGGACAGCCCAAGAGACCCAGTACTTC. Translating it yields CSVNTGTAQETQYF.

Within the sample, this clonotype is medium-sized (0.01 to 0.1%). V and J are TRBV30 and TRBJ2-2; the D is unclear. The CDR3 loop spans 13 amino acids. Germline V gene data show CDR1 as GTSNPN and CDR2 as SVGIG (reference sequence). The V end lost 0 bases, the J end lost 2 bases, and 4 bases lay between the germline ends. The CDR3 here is CAWSVRNTGELFF. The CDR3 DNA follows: TGTGCCTGGAGTGTACGTAACACCGGGGAGCTGTTTTTT.

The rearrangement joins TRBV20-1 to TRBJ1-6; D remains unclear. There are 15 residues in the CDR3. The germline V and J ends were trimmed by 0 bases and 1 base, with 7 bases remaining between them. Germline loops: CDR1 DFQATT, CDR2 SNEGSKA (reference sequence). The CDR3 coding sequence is TGCAGTGCTAGAGAGAGGGAGTCCTATAATTCACCCCTCCACTTT. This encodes CSARERESYNSPLHF.

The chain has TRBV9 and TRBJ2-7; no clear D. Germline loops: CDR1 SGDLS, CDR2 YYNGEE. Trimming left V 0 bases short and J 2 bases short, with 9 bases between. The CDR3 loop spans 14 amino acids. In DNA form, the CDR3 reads TGTGCCAGCAGCGTAGCTGTGGACCCCTACGAGCAGTACTTC. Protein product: CASSVAVDPYEQYF.

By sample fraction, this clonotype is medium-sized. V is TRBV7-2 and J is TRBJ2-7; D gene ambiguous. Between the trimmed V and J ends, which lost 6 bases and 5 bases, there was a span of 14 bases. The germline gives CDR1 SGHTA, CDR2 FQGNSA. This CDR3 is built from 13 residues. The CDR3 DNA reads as TGTGCCAGCAGATATCTTCCCCCCAACGAGCAGTACTTC. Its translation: CASRYLPPNEQYF.

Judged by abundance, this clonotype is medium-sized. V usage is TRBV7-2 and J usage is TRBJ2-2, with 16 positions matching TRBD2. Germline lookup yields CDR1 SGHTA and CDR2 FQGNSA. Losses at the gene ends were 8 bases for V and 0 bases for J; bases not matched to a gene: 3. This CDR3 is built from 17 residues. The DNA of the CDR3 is TGTGCCAGCCGGGGGACTAGCGGGGGGGCGAACACCGGGGAGCTGTTTTTT. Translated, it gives CASRGTSGGANTGELFF.

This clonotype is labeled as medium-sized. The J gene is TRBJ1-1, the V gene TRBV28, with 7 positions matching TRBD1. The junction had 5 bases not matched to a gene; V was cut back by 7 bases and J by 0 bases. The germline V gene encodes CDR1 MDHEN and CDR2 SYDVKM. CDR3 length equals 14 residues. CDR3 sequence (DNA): TGTGCCAGCATTGAGGGGGCCGTGAACACTGAAGCTTTCTTT. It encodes CASIEGAVNTEAFF.

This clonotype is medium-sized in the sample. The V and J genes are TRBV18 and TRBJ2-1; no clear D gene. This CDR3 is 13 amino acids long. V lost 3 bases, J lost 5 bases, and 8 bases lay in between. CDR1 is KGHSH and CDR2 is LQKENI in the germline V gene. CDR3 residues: CASSPPWDNEQFF. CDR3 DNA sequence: TGTGCCAGCTCACCTCCCTGGGACAATGAGCAGTTCTTC.

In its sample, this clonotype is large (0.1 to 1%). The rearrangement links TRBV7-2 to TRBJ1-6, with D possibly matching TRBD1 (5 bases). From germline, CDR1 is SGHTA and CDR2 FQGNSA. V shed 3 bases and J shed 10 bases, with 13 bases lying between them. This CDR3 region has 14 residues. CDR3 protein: CASSFRGGGSPLHF. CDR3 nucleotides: TGTGCCAGCAGCTTCCGGGGGGGAGGCTCACCCCTCCACTTT.

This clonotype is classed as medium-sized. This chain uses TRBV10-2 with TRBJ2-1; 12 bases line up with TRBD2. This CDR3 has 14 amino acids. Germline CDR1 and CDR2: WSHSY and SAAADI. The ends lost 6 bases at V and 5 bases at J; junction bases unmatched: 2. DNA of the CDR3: TGCGCCAGCAGGCGACTAGCGGGAGACAATGAGCAGTTCTTC. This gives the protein CASRRLAGDNEQFF.

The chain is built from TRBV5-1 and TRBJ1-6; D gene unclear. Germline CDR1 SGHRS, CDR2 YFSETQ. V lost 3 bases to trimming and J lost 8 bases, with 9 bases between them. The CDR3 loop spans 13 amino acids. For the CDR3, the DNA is TGCGCCAGCAGCTCTGAATTGGATTCACCCCTCCACTTT. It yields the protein CASSSELDSPLHF.

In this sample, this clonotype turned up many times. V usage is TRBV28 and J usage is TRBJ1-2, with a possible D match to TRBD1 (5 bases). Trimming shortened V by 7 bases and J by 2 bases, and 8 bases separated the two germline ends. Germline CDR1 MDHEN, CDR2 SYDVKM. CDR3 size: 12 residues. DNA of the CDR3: TGTGCCAGCACCCGGGGGAACTATGGCTACACCTTC. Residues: CASTRGNYGYTF.

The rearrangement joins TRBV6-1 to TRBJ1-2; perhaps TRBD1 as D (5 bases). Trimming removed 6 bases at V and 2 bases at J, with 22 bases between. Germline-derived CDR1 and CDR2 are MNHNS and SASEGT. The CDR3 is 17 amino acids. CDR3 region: CASSVAGGTGENYGYTF. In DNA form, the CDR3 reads TGTGCCAGCAGCGTAGCGGGGGGGACCGGGGAGAACTATGGCTACACCTTC.

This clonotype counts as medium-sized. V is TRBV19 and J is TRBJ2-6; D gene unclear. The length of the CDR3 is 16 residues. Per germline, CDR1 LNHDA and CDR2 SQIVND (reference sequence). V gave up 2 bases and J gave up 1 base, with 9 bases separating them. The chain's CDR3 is CASSINSLSGANVLTF. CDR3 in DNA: TGTGCCAGTAGTATAAACTCTCTTTCTGGGGCCAACGTCCTGACTTTC.

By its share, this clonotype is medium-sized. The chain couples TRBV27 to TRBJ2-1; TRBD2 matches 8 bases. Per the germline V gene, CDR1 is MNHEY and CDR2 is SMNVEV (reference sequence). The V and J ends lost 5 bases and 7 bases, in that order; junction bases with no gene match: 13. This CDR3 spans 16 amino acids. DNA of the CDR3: TGTGCCAGCAGTCAGCATGGGAGCGGGAGTGTGAATGAGCAGTTCTTC. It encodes CASSQHGSGSVNEQFF.

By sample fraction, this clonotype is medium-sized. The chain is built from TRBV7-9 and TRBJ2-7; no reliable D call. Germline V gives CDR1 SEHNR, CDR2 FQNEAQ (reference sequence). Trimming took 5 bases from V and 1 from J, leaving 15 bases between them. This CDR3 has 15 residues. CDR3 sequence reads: CASSPEGPRSYEQYF. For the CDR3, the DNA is TGTGCCAGCAGCCCAGAAGGTCCTCGGTCCTACGAGCAGTACTTC.

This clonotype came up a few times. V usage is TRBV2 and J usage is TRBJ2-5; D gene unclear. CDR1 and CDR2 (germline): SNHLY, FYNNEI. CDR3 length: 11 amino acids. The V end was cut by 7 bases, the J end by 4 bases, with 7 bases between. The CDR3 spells CASTNVETQYF. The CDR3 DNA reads TGTGCCAGCACGAACGTAGAGACCCAGTACTTC.